This TCR beta chain is drawn from a study of blood T cell repertoires in COVID-19. The length of the CDR3 is 14 residues. Trimming took 0 bases from V and 4 from J; bases not matched to a gene: 2. Germline V gene lookup returns CDR1 SGHRS and CDR2 YFSETQ. Profiled with immunoSEQ multiplex PCR; TCRdb holds only in-frame clones, not every one. Of 320,000 or so clones listed, about 90% are singletons. Input material: PBMCs or T cells enriched from blood (not recorded which). V gene TRBV5-1 combines with J gene TRBJ2-5, with 8 bases lining up with TRBD1. The TCR sequence derives from a woman aged 25 to 39 who had recovered from COVID-19. The CDR3 reads CASSLGQGRETQYF. DNA for the CDR3: TGCGCCAGCAGCTTGGGACAGGGGAGAGAGACCCAGTACTTC.